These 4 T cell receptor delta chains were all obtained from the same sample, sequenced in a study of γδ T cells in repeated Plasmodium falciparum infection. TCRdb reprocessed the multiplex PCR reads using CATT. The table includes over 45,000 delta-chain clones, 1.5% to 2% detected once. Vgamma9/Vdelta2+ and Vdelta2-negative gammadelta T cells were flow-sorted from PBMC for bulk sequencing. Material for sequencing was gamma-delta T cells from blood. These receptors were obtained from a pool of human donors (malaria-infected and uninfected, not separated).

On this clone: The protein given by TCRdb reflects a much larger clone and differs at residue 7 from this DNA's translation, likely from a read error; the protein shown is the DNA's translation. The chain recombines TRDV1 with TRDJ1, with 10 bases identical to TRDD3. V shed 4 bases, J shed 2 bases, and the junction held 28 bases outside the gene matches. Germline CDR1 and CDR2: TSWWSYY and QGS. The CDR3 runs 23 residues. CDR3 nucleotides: TGTGCTCTTGGGGCCCGTCCTCCTTTTACTGGGGGATGGCATGGCCGACGGACCGATAAACTCATCTTT. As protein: CALGARPPFTGGWHGRRTDKLIF.

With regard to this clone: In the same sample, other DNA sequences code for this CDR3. CDR3 nucleotide sequence: TGTGCCTTTGGCCCTTGGCTGGGGGACGTTTTTTGCGGCGATAAACTCATCTTT. It translates to CAFGPWLGDVFCGDKLIF. The chain couples TRDV3 to TRDJ1, with 8 positions matching TRDD3. The J gene was not available in TCRdb and was assigned here by matching the DNA to germline segments. The CDR3 contains 18 residues. Germline V gene data show CDR1 as TVYSNPD and CDR2 as GDNSRS (reference sequence). The ends lost 2 bases at V and 4 bases at J; junction bases unmatched: 21.

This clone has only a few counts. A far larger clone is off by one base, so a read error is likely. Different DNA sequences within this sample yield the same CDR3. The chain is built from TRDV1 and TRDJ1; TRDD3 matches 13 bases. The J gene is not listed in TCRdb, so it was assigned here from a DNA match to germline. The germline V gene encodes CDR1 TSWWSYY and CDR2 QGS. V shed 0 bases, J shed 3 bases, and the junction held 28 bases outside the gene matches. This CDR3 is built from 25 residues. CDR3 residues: CALGELQSSYTKTGGYASSPDKLIF. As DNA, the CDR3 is TGTGCTCTTGGGGAACTACAGTCCTCCTACACAAAAACTGGGGGATACGCGTCCTCCCCCGATAAACTCATCTTT.

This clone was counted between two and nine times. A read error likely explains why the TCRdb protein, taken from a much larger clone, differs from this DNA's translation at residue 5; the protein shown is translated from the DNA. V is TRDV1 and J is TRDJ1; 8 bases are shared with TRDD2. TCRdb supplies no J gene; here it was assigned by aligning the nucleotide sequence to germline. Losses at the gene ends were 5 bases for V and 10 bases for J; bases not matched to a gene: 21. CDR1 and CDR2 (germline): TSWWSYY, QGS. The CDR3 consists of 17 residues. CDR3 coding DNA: TGTGCTCTTGGGAAGACTTCCTACCTCCCGCAAGAAGGTGGACTCATCTTT. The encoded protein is CALGKTSYLPQEGGLIF.